This record concerns one T cell receptor (beta chain) sequence. The CDR3 extends over 15 amino acids. Trimming left V 2 bases short and J 3 bases short, with 9 bases between. Germline-derived CDR1 and CDR2 are SGHDT and YYEEEE. These data come from a study of blood T cell repertoires in COVID-19. Study context: There were acute and convalescent COVID-19 samples, and they came from the United States, Italy and Spain. Nucleic acid was either cDNA or gDNA, and it came from T cells, B-cell-depleted T cells, or PBMCs.

Seattle patient enrollment occurred during active infection, with longitudinal follow-up thereafter. Methods used by the authors: Amplification of reference gene primers was used by the study to estimate nucleated cell counts. Assay: immunoSEQ multiplex PCR; the TCRdb copy retains only in-frame clones and omits some. From that table come the V and J calls and clone size; the DNA was used to work out D and trimming. Here the sample spans more than 150,000 clones, roughly 94% being singletons. The sequencing input was peripheral blood. The sequence was obtained from a man between 25 and 39 years old with COVID-19, enrolled during active disease. The rearrangement links TRBV5-6 to TRBJ1-6; D uncertain. CDR3 nucleotide sequence: TGTGCCAGCAGCTTTAGACGGAGCTATAATTCACCCCTCCACTTT. Translation: CASSFRRSYNSPLHF.